The clone carrying this T cell receptor beta chain was seen at least ten times. Its antigen is not identified. Total RNA was extracted at no less than 5 micrograms per sample. There are 13 residues in the CDR3. CDR1 is SGHTA, CDR2 FQGNSA, per germline. With 4 bases removed from V and 1 base from J, the gap between germline ends came to 7 bases. This sample is part of a study of blood T cells in healthy people across ages. Study-wide results and limits: Estimates drawn from one million T cells were deemed to understate diversity. As age increased, TCR beta diversity per million T cells fell in a roughly linear fashion. In these data, TCR beta diversity tracked strongly with naive T cell percentage.

Primers used in a second PCR of roughly 6 to 11 cycles were a sample-barcoded 5' primer and a J-beta primer mix. TCRdb reprocessed the 5' RACE reads via MiXCR and lists one record per CDR3 protein. The sample has 980,000 or so distinct CDR3 sequences, around 48% seen once; the top ten hold around an eighth. The chain employs TRBV7-2 and TRBJ2-5; possible D gene TRBD1, 5 bases. This receptor was identified in a man aged 30 to 45 in good health. Input material: blood. In DNA, the CDR3 is TGTGCCAGCAGCTCCAGGGTCCAAGAGACCCAGTACTTC. It encodes CASSSRVQETQYF.